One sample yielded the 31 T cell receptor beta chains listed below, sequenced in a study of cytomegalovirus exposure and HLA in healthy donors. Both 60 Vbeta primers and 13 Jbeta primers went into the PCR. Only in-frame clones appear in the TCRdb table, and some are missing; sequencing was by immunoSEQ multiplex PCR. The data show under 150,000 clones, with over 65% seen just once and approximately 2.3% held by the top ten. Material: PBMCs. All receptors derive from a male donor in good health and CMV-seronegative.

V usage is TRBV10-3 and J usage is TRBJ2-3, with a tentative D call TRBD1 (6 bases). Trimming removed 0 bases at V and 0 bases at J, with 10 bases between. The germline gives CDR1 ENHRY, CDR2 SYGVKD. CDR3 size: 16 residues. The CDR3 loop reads CAISESRGISTDTQYF. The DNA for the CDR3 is TGTGCCATCAGTGAGTCCAGGGGAATTAGCACAGATACGCAGTATTTT.

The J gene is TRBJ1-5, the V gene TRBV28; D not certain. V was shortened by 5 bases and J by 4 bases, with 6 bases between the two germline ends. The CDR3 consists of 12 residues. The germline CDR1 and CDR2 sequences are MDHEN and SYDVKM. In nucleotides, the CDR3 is TGTGCCAGCAGTGACAATAATCAGCCCCAGCATTTT. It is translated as CASSDNNQPQHF. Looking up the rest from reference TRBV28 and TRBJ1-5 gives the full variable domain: DVKVTQSSRYLVKRTGEKVFLECVQDMDHENMFWYRQDPGLGLRLIYFSYDVKMKEKGDIPEGYSVSREKKERFSLILESASTNQTSMYLCASSDNNQPQHFGDGTRLSIL.

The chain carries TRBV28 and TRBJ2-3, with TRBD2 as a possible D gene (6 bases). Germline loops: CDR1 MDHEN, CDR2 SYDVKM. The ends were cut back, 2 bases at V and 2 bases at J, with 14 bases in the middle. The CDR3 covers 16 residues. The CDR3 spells CASSLGLARYTDTQYF. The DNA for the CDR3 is TGTGCCAGCAGTTTAGGGCTAGCGAGGTACACAGATACGCAGTATTTT.

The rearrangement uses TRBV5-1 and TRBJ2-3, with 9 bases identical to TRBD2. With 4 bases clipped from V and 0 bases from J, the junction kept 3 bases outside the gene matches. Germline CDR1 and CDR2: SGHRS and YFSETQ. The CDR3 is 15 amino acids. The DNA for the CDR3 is TGCGCCAGCAGCCCGCTAGCGGGAAGCACAGATACGCAGTATTTT. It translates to CASSPLAGSTDTQYF. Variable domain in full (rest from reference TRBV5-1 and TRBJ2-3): KAGVTQTPRYLIKTRGQQVTLSCSPISGHRSVSWYQQTPGQGLQFLFEYFSETQRNKGNFPGRFSGRQFSNSRSEMNVSTLELGDSALYLCASSPLAGSTDTQYFGPGTRLTVL.

The CDR3 protein is CASSQSDIGGSGYTF. The CDR3, as DNA: TGCGCCAGCAGCCAATCGGACATCGGAGGGAGCGGCTACACCTTC. V is TRBV4-1 and J is TRBJ1-2; TRBD1 is a possible D gene (5 bases). The V gene lost 2 bases and the J gene lost 8 bases, with 18 bases spanning the gap. CDR1 is MGHRA, CDR2 YSYEKL, per germline. The CDR3 spans 15 residues.

DNA for the CDR3: TGTGCCAGCAGCGTCGCAGATACGCAGTATTTT. Protein sequence: CASSVADTQYF. The chain recombines TRBV7-6 with TRBJ2-3; D is undetermined. This CDR3 is built from 11 residues. The V end lost 5 bases, the J end lost 4 bases, and 4 bases lay between the germline ends. The germline gives CDR1 SGHVS, CDR2 FNYEAQ.

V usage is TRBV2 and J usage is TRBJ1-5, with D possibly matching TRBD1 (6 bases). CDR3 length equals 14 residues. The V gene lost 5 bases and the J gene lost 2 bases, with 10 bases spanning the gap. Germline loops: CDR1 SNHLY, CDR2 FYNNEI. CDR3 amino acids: CASSRQVRNQPQHF. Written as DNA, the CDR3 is TGTGCCAGCAGTAGACAGGTTCGCAATCAGCCCCAGCATTTT.

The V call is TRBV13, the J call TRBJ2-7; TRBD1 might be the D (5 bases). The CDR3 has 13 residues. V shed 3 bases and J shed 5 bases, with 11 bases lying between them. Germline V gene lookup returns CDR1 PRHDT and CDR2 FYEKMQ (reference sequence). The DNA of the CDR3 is TGTGCCAGCAGCTTTAACAGGATCCACGAGCAGTACTTC. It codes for CASSFNRIHEQYF.

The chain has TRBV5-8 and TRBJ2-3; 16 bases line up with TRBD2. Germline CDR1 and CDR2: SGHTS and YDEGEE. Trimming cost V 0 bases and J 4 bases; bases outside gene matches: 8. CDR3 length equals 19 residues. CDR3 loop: CASSLEPGLAGGKPDTQYF. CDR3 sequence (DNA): TGTGCCAGCAGCTTGGAGCCGGGACTAGCGGGAGGGAAGCCAGATACGCAGTATTTT.

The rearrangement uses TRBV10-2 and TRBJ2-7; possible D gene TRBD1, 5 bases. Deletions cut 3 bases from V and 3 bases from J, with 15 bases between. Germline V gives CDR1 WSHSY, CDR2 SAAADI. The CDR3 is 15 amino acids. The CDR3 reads CASSDGVSGYYEQYF. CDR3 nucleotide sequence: TGCGCCAGCAGTGATGGGGTATCAGGGTACTACGAGCAGTACTTC.

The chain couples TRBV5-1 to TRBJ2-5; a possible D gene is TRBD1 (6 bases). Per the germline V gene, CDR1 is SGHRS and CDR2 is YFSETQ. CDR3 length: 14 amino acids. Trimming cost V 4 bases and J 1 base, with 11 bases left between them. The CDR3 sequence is CASSPGQPQETQYF. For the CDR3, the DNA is TGCGCCAGCAGCCCCGGACAGCCCCAAGAGACCCAGTACTTC.

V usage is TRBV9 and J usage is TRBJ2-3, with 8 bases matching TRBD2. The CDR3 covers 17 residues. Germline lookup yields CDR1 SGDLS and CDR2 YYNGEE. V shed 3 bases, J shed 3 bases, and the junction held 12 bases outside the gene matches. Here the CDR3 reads CASSDPFGASGTDTQYF. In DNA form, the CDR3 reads TGTGCCAGCAGCGACCCCTTCGGGGCTAGCGGGACAGATACGCAGTATTTT.

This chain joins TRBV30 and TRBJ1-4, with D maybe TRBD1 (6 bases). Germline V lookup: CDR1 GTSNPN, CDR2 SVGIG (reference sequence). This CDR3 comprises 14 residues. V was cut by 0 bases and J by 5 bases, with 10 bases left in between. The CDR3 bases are TGTGCCTGGAGTGTAGGGGGTGGGAATGAAAAACTGTTTTTT. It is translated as CAWSVGGGNEKLFF.

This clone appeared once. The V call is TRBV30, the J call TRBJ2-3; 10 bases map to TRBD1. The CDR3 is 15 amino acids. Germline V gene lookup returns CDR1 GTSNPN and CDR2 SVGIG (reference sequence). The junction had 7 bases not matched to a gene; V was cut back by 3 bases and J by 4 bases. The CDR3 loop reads CAWSGRTGGPDTQYF. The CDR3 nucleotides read TGTGCCTGGAGCGGCAGGACAGGGGGACCAGATACGCAGTATTTT.

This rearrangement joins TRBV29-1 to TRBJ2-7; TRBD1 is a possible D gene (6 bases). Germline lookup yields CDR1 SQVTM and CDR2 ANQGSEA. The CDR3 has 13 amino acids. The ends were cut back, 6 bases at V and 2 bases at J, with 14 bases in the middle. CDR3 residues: CSVCTGSTYEQYF. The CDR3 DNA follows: TGCAGCGTATGTACAGGGTCGACCTACGAGCAGTACTTC.

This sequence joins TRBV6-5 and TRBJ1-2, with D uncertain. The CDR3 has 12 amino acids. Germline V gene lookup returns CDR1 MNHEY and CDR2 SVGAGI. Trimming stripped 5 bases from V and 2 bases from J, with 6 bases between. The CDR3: CASSRGNYGYTF. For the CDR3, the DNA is TGTGCCAGCAGTCGGGGAAACTATGGCTACACCTTC.

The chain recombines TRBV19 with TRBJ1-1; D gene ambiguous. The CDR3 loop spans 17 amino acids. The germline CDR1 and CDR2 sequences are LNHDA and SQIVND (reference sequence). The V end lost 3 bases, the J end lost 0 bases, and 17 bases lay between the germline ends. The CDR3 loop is CASSIHSGTRMNTEAFF. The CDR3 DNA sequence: TGTGCCAGTAGTATCCATTCGGGAACTAGAATGAACACTGAAGCTTTCTTT.

This CDR3 is CASSPDLVRDEQYF. In DNA, the CDR3 is TGTGCCAGCAGCCCTGACCTAGTTCGGGACGAGCAGTACTTC. The rearrangement joins TRBV7-2 to TRBJ2-7; D unclear. V lost 5 bases and J 5 bases, leaving 16 bases between the germline ends. This CDR3 spans 14 amino acids. CDR1 and CDR2 from the germline V gene are SGHTA and FQGNSA.

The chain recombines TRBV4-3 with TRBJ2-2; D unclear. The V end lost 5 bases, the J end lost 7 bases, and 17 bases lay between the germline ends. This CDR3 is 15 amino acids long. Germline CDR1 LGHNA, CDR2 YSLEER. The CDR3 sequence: CASSSSPSADGELFF. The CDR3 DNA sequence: TGCGCCAGCAGCTCTTCCCCATCCGCGGACGGGGAGCTGTTTTTT.

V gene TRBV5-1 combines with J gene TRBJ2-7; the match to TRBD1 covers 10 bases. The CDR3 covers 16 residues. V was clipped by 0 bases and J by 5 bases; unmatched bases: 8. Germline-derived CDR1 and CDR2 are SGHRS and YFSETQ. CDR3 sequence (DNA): TGCGCCAGCAGCTTGGGGCTCCGGACAGGGGGTCACGAGCAGTACTTC. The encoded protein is CASSLGLRTGGHEQYF. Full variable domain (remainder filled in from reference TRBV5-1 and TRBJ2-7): KAGVTQTPRYLIKTRGQQVTLSCSPISGHRSVSWYQQTPGQGLQFLFEYFSETQRNKGNFPGRFSGRQFSNSRSEMNVSTLELGDSALYLCASSLGLRTGGHEQYFGPGTRLTVT.

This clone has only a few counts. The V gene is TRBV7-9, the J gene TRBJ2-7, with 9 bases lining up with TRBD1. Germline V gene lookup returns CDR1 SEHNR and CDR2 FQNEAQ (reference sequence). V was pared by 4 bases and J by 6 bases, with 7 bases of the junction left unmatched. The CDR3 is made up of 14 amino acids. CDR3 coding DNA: TGTGCCAGCAGCTCGGGACAGGGTTCTCTCGAGCAGTACTTC. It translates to CASSSGQGSLEQYF. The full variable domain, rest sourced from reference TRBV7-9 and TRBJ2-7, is DTGVSQNPRHKITKRGQNVTFRCDPISEHNRLYWYRQTLGQGPEFLTYFQNEAQLEKSRLLSDRFSAERPKGSFSTLEIQRTEQGDSAMYLCASSSGQGSLEQYFGPGTRLTVT.

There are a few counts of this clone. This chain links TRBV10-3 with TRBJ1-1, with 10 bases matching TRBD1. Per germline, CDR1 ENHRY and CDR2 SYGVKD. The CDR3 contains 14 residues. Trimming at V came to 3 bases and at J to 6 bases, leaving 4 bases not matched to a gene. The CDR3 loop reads CAISDPGQGPEAFF. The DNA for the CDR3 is TGTGCCATCAGTGATCCGGGACAGGGGCCTGAAGCTTTCTTT.

CDR3 nucleotides: TGTGCCATCAGTGAGTCGACAGACATCAACATTCAGTACTTC. Residues: CAISESTDINIQYF. The gene calls are TRBV10-3 and TRBJ2-4; the D gene is possibly TRBD1 (5 bases). CDR3 length equals 14 residues. Looked up from germline, CDR1 is ENHRY and CDR2 is SYGVKD. V shed 0 bases and J shed 7 bases, with 10 bases lying between them.

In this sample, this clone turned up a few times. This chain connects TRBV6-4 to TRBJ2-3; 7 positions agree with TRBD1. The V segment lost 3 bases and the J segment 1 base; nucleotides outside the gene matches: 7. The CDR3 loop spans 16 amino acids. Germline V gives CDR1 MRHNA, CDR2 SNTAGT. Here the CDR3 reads CASSETRGIGTDTQYF. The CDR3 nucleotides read TGTGCCAGCAGTGAAACCAGGGGGATCGGCACAGATACGCAGTATTTT.

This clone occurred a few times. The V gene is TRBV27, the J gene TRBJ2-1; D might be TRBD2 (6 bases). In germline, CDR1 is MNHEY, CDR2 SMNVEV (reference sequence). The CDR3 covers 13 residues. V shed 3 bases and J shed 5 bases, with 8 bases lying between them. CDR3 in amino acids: CASSFGTHNEQFF. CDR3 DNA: TGTGCCAGCAGTTTCGGGACTCACAATGAGCAGTTCTTC.

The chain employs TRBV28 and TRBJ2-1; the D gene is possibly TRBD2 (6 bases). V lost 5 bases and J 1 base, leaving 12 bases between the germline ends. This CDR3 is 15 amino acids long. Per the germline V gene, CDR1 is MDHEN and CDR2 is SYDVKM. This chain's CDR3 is CASSLGTASYNEQFF. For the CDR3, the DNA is TGTGCCAGCAGTCTCGGGACTGCTTCCTACAATGAGCAGTTCTTC. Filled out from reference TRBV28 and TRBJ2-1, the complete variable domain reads DVKVTQSSRYLVKRTGEKVFLECVQDMDHENMFWYRQDPGLGLRLIYFSYDVKMKEKGDIPEGYSVSREKKERFSLILESASTNQTSMYLCASSLGTASYNEQFFGPGTRLTVL.

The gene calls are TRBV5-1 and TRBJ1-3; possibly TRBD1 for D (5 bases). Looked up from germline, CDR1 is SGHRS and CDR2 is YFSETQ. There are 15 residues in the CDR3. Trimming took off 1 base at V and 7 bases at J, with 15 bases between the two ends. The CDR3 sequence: CASSLSGVAGNTIYF. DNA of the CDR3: TGCGCCAGCAGCTTGAGCGGGGTTGCAGGGAACACCATATATTTT.

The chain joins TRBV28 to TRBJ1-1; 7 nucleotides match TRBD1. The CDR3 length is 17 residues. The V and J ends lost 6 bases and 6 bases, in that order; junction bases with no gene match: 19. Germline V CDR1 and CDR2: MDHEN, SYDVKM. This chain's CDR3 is CASSPFPPPTGIPEAFF. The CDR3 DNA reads TGTGCCAGCAGCCCATTCCCCCCCCCGACAGGGATCCCTGAAGCTTTCTTT.

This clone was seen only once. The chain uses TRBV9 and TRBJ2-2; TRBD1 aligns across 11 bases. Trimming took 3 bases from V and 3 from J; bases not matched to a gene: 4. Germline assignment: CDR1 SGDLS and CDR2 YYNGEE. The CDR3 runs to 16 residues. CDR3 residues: CASSERTGGDTGELFF. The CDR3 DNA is TGTGCCAGCAGCGAAAGGACAGGGGGCGACACCGGGGAGCTGTTTTTT.

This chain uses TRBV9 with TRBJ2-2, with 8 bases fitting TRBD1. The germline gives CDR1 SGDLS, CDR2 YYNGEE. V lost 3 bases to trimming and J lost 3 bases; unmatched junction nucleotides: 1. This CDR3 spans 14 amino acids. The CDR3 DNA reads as TGTGCCAGCAGCGCACAGGGGGACACCGGGGAGCTGTTTTTT. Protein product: CASSAQGDTGELFF.

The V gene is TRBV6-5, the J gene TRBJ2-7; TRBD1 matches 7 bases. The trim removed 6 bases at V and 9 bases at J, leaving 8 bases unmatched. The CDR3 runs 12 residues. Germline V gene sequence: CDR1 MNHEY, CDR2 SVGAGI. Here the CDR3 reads CASRADRDGQYF. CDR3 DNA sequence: TGTGCCAGCAGAGCAGACAGGGACGGGCAGTACTTC.